The rows below give T cell receptor beta chains drawn from one sample of a study of cytomegalovirus exposure and HLA in healthy donors. Data came from immunoSEQ multiplex PCR; TCRdb stores just in-frame clones and leaves some out. This sample carries about 240,000 clones, approximately 90% of them seen once, and the ten largest clones take less than 3%. The sample taken for sequencing was PBMCs. The receptor source for this set is a man aged 18 to 30 in good health and CMV-seronegative. Both conserved end residues are part of each CDR3. Each record gives: clone size, V gene, J gene, D gene, CDR3 DNA, CDR3 protein. A D gene is named only where the DNA matches it firmly. Expanded clones get a size class; other rows say once, few or many, or leave the size out.

>NA|TRBV27|TRBJ2-7|TRBD2
TGTGCCAGCAGACCAGGCCGGATCGGCGGGAGTAAGGAGTACTTC
CASRPGRIGGSKEYF
>few|TRBV13|TRBJ1-5|NA
TGTGCCAGCAGTACTGGTGATCAGCCCCAGCATTTT
CASSTGDQPQHF
>NA|TRBV7-8|TRBJ1-1|TRBD1
TGTGCCAGCAGCGCCACGGACAGGGTAATTACTGAAGCTTTCTTT
CASSATDRVITEAFF
>NA|TRBV11-2|TRBJ2-5|NA
TGTGCCAGCAGCTTAGATACCGGGACCCAGTACTTC
CASSLDTGTQYF
>NA|TRBV11-2|TRBJ2-7|NA
TGTGCCAGCAGCTTATTCCGGACAGCGGCCGATTACGAGCAGTACTTC
CASSLFRTAADYEQYF
>NA|TRBV7-6|TRBJ2-1|NA
TGTGCCAGCAGCTTATCAGATGAGCAGTTCTTC
CASSLSDEQFF
>NA|TRBV7-9|TRBJ1-1|NA
TGTGCCAGCAGCCATGACAGTATGAACACTGAAGCTTTCTTT
CASSHDSMNTEAFF
>NA|TRBV7-9|TRBJ1-6|TRBD1
TGTGCCAGCCTGGGACAGCAAAATTCACCCCTCCACTTT
CASLGQQNSPLHF
>NA|TRBV5-1|TRBJ2-5|NA
TGCGCCAGCAGCTTGGGCAGGGGCATTATACAAGAGACCCAGTACTTC
CASSLGRGIIQETQYF
>NA|TRBV7-2|TRBJ2-7|NA
TGTGCCAGCAGCCTAAGCGTACGATACGAGCAGTACTTC
CASSLSVRYEQYF
>NA|TRBV9|TRBJ2-1|NA
TGTGCCAGCAGCGGCGACAAAACCGGGACATATCTCTACAATGAGCAGTTCTTC
CASSGDKTGTYLYNEQFF
>NA|TRBV27|TRBJ2-7|NA
TGTGCCAGCAGGGTACTTAGCTCCTACGAGCAGTACTTC
CASRVLSSYEQYF
>NA|TRBV7-6|TRBJ2-3|TRBD2
TGTGCCAGCAGCGCCAGGACTAGCCCAGATACGCAGTATTTT
CASSARTSPDTQYF
>NA|TRBV9|TRBJ2-1|TRBD1
TGTGCCAGCAGCGTATGGACAGGGGAGAATGAGCAGTTCTTC
CASSVWTGENEQFF
>once|TRBV2|TRBJ1-2|NA
TGTGCCAGCGATGGGGGCTTTGGGGGCTACACCTTC
CASDGGFGGYTF
>NA|TRBV2|TRBJ1-1|TRBD1
TGTGCCAGCAAAAGGACAGGGGGCGAGCCTGAAGCTTTCTTT
CASKRTGGEPEAFF
>NA|TRBV25-1|TRBJ2-1|TRBD1
TGTGCCAGCAGTGTTCAGGGGGCCCCCGATGAGCAGTTCTTC
CASSVQGAPDEQFF
>NA|TRBV7-3|TRBJ2-2|NA
TGTGCCAGCAGCTCAAACACCGGGGAGCTGTTTTTT
CASSSNTGELFF
>NA|TRBV2|TRBJ2-7|NA
TGTGCCAGCAGTGTCGAGCAGGGAGGAGCCTACGAGCAGTACTTC
CASSVEQGGAYEQYF
>few|TRBV25-1|TRBJ1-6|TRBD1
TGTGCCAGCCAAGCGTGGGACAGGGGGCATTCACCCCTCCACTTT
CASQAWDRGHSPLHF
>NA|TRBV27|TRBJ2-2|TRBD2
TGTGCCAGCAGTTTAGAACTAGCGGGGGGATCTCGGGAGCTGTTTTTT
CASSLELAGGSRELFF
>NA|TRBV11-1|TRBJ2-5|NA
TGTGCCAGCCGGGGTCCGTGGGACCAGTACTTC
CASRGPWDQYF
>NA|TRBV5-1|TRBJ1-2|NA
TGCGCCAGCAGCCTCGACACTGCCATCCCCTACTATGGCTACACCTTC
CASSLDTAIPYYGYTF
>NA|TRBV11-2|TRBJ2-7|NA
TGTGCCAGCAGCTTAGAAGGGGCCATTAGCGGCGAGCAGTACTTC
CASSLEGAISGEQYF
>NA|TRBV5-4|TRBJ1-6|NA
TGTGCCAGCAGCTTGTTTACAGGTCCGCTGAGCTCCTATAATTCACCCCTCCACTTT
CASSLFTGPLSSYNSPLHF
>NA|TRBV5-6|TRBJ2-7|NA
TGTGCCAGCAGCTTGGATGGAGGGGGCTTTTACGAGCAGTACTTC
CASSLDGGGFYEQYF
>NA|TRBV5-5|TRBJ2-7|TRBD2
TGTGCCAGCAGCTGGTTCGAGACTAGCGGGAGTTCTCTCGAGCAGTACTTC
CASSWFETSGSSLEQYF
>NA|TRBV7-7|TRBJ1-5|TRBD1
TGTGCTAGCAGCCCCACCCCCGGGACAGGGAAAAGCAATCAGCCCCAGCATTTT
CASSPTPGTGKSNQPQHF
>NA|TRBV28|TRBJ2-2|NA
TGTGCCAGTTTTCACGGGGGAAAGGTCACCGGGGAGCTGTTTTTT
CASFHGGKVTGELFF
>NA|TRBV30|TRBJ2-3|TRBD1
TGTGCCTGGAGTGACCGGACAGGGTGGTCAGATACGCAGTATTTT
CAWSDRTGWSDTQYF